A single sample gave rise to the 2 T cell receptor beta chains below, sequenced in a study of vaccination effects on CD4 cells after COVID-19. Antigens of these TCRs are unknown. TCRdb keeps only in-frame clones here, not all; method: immunoSEQ multiplex PCR. The sample has about 39,000 clones, around 73% seen once. Isolating CD4+ T cells followed less than 12 days of culture. Participants completed two doses of the BNT162b2 or mRNA-1273 vaccine. The sample here was CD4+ T cells from PBMCs cultured without peptide, taken after COVID-19 vaccination. Source of these receptors: a human donor who received a COVID-19 vaccine.

This rearrangement joins TRBV14 to TRBJ1-5; D ambiguous. V dropped 2 bases and J dropped 6 bases, with 8 bases sitting between them. Looked up from germline, CDR1 is SGHDN and CDR2 is FVKESK. The CDR3 spans 13 residues. For the CDR3, the DNA is TGTGCCAGCAGCCAAAACGTGGGTCAGCCCCAGCATTTT. The encoded protein is CASSQNVGQPQHF.

This chain links TRBV3-1 (or the pseudogene TRBV3-2) with TRBJ2-1, with 10 nucleotides matching TRBD2. Germline lookup yields CDR1 LGHDT and CDR2 YNNKEL (reference sequence). The CDR3 loop spans 14 amino acids. Unmatched junction bases numbered 3, after V lost 0 bases and J lost 10 bases. CDR3 amino acids: CASSQDTSGNEQFF. DNA for the CDR3: TGTGCCAGCAGCCAAGACACTAGCGGGAACGAGCAGTTCTTC.